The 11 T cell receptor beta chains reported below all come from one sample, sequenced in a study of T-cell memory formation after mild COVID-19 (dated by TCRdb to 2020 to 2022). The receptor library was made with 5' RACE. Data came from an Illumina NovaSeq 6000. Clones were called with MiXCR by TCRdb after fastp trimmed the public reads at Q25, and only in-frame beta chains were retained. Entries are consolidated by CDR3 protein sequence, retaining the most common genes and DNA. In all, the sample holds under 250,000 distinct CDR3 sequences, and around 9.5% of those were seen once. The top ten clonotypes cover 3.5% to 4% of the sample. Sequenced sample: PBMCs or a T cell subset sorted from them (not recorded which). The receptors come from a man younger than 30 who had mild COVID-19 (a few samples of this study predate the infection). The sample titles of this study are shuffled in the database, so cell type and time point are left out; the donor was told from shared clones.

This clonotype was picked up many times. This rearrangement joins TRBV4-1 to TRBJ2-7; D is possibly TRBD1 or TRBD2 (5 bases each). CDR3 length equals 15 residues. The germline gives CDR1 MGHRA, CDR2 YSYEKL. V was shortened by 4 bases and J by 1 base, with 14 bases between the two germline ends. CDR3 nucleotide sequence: TGCGCCAGCAGCCGCGAGGGGTTGGCGTCCTACGAGCAGTACTTC. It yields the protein CASSREGLASYEQYF.

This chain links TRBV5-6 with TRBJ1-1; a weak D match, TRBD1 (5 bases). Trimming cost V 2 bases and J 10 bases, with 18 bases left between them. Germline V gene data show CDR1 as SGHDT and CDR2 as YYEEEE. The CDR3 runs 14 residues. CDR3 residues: CASSFGAQSQGAFF. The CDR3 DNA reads TGTGCCAGCAGCTTTGGAGCCCAATCCCAGGGAGCTTTCTTT. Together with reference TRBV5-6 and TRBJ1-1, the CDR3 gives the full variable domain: DAGVTQSPTHLIKTRGQQVTLRCSPKSGHDTVSWYQQALGQGPQFIFQYYEEEERQRGNFPDRFSGHQFPNYSSELNVNALLLGDSALYLCASSFGAQSQGAFFGQGTRLTVV.

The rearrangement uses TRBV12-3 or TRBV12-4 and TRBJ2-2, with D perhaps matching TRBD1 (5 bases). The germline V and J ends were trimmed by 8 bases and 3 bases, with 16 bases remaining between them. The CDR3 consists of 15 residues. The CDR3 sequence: CASGETQGDTGELFF. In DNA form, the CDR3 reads TGTGCCAGCGGAGAAACCCAAGGGGACACCGGGGAGCTGTTTTTT.

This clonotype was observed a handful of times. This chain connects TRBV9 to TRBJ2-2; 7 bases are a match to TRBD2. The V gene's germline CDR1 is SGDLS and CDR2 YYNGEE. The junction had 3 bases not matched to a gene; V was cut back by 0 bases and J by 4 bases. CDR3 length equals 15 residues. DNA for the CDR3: TGTGCCAGCAGCGTAGGGGGACTAAGCACCGGGGAGCTGTTTTTT. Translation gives CASSVGGLSTGELFF.

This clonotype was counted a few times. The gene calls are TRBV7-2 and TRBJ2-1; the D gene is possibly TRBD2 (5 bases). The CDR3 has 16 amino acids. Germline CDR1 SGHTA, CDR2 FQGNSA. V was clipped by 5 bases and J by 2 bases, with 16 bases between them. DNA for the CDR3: TGTGCCAGCAGCCCACAAACTAGTCTGACCTACAATGAGCAGTTCTTC. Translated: CASSPQTSLTYNEQFF.

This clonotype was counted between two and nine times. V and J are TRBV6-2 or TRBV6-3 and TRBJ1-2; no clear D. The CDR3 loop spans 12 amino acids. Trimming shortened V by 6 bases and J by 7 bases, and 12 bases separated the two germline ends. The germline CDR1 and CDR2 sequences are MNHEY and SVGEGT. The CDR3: CASRESVAGYTF. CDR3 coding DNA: TGTGCCAGCAGGGAATCAGTTGCTGGCTACACCTTC.

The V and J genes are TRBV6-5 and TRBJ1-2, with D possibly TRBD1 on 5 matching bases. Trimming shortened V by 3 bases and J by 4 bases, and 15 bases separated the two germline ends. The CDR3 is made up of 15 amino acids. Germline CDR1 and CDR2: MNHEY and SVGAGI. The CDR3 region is CASSYMAGGGYGYTF. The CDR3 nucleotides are TGTGCCAGCAGTTATATGGCAGGCGGGGGCTATGGCTACACCTTC.

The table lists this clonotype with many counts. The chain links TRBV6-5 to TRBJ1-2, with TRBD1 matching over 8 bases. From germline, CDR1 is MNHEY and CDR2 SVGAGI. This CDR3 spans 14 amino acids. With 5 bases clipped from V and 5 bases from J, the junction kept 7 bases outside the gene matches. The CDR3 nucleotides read TGTGCCAGCAGTCCTAGGACAGGGAGGTATGGCTACACCTTC. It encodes CASSPRTGRYGYTF.

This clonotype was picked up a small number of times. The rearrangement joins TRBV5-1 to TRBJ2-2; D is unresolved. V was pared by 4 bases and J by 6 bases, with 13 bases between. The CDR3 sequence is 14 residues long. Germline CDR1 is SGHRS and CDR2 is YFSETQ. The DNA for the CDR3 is TGCGCCAGCAGCATTGCCCCAGCGTCCGGGGAGCTGTTTTTT. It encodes CASSIAPASGELFF. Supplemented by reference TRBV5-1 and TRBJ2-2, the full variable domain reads KAGVTQTPRYLIKTRGQQVTLSCSPISGHRSVSWYQQTPGQGLQFLFEYFSETQRNKGNFPGRFSGRQFSNSRSEMNVSTLELGDSALYLCASSIAPASGELFFGEGSRLTVL.

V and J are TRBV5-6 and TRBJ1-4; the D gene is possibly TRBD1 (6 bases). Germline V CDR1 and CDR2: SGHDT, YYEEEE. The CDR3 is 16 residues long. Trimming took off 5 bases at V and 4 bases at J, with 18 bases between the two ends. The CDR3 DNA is TGTGCCAGCAGTCGAAGCAGCGGGACATTTAATGAAAAACTGTTTTTT. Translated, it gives CASSRSSGTFNEKLFF.

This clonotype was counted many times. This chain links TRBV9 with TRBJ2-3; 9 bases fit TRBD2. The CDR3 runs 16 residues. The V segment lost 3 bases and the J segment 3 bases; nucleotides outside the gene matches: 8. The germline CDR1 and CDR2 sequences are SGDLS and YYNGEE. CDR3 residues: CASSEGQAGGTDTQYF. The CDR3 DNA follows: TGTGCCAGCAGCGAGGGACAAGCGGGGGGAACAGATACGCAGTATTTT.